Each of the 23 T cell receptor beta chains below was sequenced from the same sample in a study of blood T cell repertoires in COVID-19. Repertoires were generated with immunoSEQ multiplex PCR, while TCRdb's copy carries only in-frame clones and drops some. Of around 310,000 clones in the sample, 90% were seen once. The material sequenced was peripheral blood. These receptors were collected from a woman in her thirties or forties with COVID-19, enrolled during active disease.

The chain is built from TRBV4-3 and TRBJ1-2; 9 bases fit TRBD1. The CDR3 spans 13 residues. Germline CDR1 and CDR2: LGHNA and YSLEER. The V and J ends lost 8 bases and 4 bases, in that order; junction bases with no gene match: 5. CDR3 DNA: TGCGCCAGCGCATGGGGACAGGGCTATGGCTACACCTTC. Protein product: CASAWGQGYGYTF.

CDR3 nucleotide sequence: TGTGCCAGTAGTATTGGGGACAGAATTGAAGCTTTCTTT. Its protein is CASSIGDRIEAFF. The V call is TRBV19, the J call TRBJ1-1, with 7 bases identical to TRBD1. The V gene's germline CDR1 is LNHDA and CDR2 SQIVND (reference sequence). The CDR3 runs 13 residues. The V gene end was trimmed by 3 bases and the J gene end by 7 bases; junction bases not matched to a gene: 5.

J is TRBJ2-5 and V is TRBV9, with 9 bases lining up with TRBD1. CDR3 length: 16 amino acids. CDR1 and CDR2 (germline): SGDLS, YYNGEE. The V and J ends lost 3 bases and 1 base, in that order; junction bases with no gene match: 7. The CDR3 region is CASSAVGTGPQETQYF. The CDR3 nucleotides are TGTGCCAGCAGCGCCGTAGGGACAGGGCCCCAAGAGACCCAGTACTTC.

The genes are TRBV9 and TRBJ2-1, with D unclear. V lost 0 bases and J lost 4, with 2 bases in between. This CDR3 is 12 amino acids long. The V gene's germline CDR1 is SGDLS and CDR2 YYNGEE. Here the CDR3 DNA reads TGTGCCAGCAGCGTAGCTTACAATGAGCAGTTCTTC. Translated: CASSVAYNEQFF.

This rearrangement joins TRBV6-5 to TRBJ2-5, with 9 bases that match TRBD1. The CDR3 extends over 15 amino acids. CDR1 is MNHEY, CDR2 SVGAGI, per germline. The V segment lost 2 bases and the J segment 2 bases; nucleotides outside the gene matches: 3. The CDR3 DNA reads TGTGCCAGCAGTTACGTCGGGACAGGGCAAGAGACCCAGTACTTC. It codes for CASSYVGTGQETQYF.

This clone was seen a single time. This chain uses TRBV7-2 with TRBJ1-1, with no clear D. The ends were cut back, 3 bases at V and 1 base at J, with 6 bases in the middle. There are 13 residues in the CDR3. From germline, CDR1 is SGHTA and CDR2 FQGNSA. The CDR3 reads CASSFSGNTEAFF. Written as DNA, the CDR3 is TGTGCCAGCAGCTTTTCCGGGAACACTGAAGCTTTCTTT.

The chain uses TRBV3-1 (or the pseudogene TRBV3-2) and TRBJ1-2, with D possibly being TRBD1 (5 bases). The V gene lost 5 bases and the J gene lost 1 base, with 23 bases spanning the gap. CDR1 and CDR2 from the germline V gene are LGHDT and YNNKEL (reference sequence). The CDR3 extends over 18 amino acids. In DNA form, the CDR3 reads TGTGCCAGCAGCGCGACAGTCGTGCTGGTGCAATATAACTATGGCTACACCTTC. Protein product: CASSATVVLVQYNYGYTF.

This clone was counted a single time. The V and J genes are TRBV3-1 (or the pseudogene TRBV3-2) and TRBJ2-3, with a possible D match to TRBD2 (5 bases). The CDR3 loop spans 15 amino acids. Germline CDR1 is LGHDT and CDR2 is YNNKEL (reference sequence). V lost 4 bases to trimming and J lost 0 bases, with 11 bases between them. CDR3 loop: CASSLEAPSTDTQYF. The CDR3 DNA sequence: TGTGCCAGCAGCCTGGAGGCCCCTAGCACAGATACGCAGTATTTT.

This clone was seen a single time. The rearrangement joins TRBV9 to TRBJ2-7; 11 positions match TRBD2. Germline CDR1 SGDLS, CDR2 YYNGEE. Unmatched junction bases numbered 3, after V lost 4 bases and J lost 3 bases. The CDR3 length is 14 residues. This CDR3 is CASSPGTSGYEQYF. The CDR3 nucleotides are TGTGCCAGCAGCCCTGGGACTAGCGGCTACGAGCAGTACTTC.

The chain employs TRBV28 and TRBJ2-7; 8 bases match TRBD1. V trimming: 3 bases; J trimming: 4 bases; junction bases outside the gene matches: 11. Looked up from germline, CDR1 is MDHEN and CDR2 is SYDVKM. The CDR3 is 16 amino acids. The CDR3 is CASSFDRGYNIYEQYF. The CDR3 DNA reads TGTGCCAGCAGTTTCGACAGGGGCTACAACATTTACGAGCAGTACTTC.

The J gene is TRBJ2-7, the V gene TRBV24-1; no clear D. The V end was cut by 9 bases, the J end by 2 bases, with 16 bases between. Looked up from germline, CDR1 is KGHDR and CDR2 is SFDVKD. The CDR3 has 14 residues. The CDR3 DNA reads as TGTGCCACCTACCCACCGAAGTGCGCCTACGAGCAGTACTTC. Translating gives CATYPPKCAYEQYF.

This chain joins TRBV28 and TRBJ2-7; TRBD1 might be the D (5 bases). V lost 7 bases to trimming and J lost 6 bases, with 19 bases between them. The CDR3 spans 14 residues. CDR1 and CDR2 (germline): MDHEN, SYDVKM. The CDR3 loop reads CASTTDQGLAEQYF. DNA of the CDR3: TGTGCCAGCACCACGGATCAGGGCTTGGCCGAGCAGTACTTC.

J is TRBJ2-5 and V is TRBV11-3; TRBD1 matches 11 bases. V lost 4 bases and J lost 5; bases outside the gene matches: 6. There are 15 residues in the CDR3. The germline V gene has CDR1 SGHNT and CDR2 YENEEA. CDR3 nucleotide sequence: TGTGCCAGCAGCTCCGGGACAGGGGGTCAGGAGACCCAGTACTTC. Protein product: CASSSGTGGQETQYF.

The chain joins TRBV7-2 to TRBJ1-2; the match to TRBD1 covers 7 bases. Germline CDR1 is SGHTA and CDR2 is FQGNSA. The CDR3 length is 16 residues. With V trimmed by 1 base and J by 7 bases, 12 bases remained unmatched. The CDR3, as DNA: TGTGCCAGCAGCTTAGATGTCCAGGGGGAACTGGGTGGCTACACCTTC. Its protein product is CASSLDVQGELGGYTF.

This sequence joins TRBV6-5 and TRBJ1-4; 10 bases line up with TRBD1. The CDR3 extends over 15 amino acids. J was trimmed by 5 bases and V by 2 bases; bases with no gene match: 2. The V gene's germline CDR1 is MNHEY and CDR2 SVGAGI. CDR3 residues: CASSYVGQGNEKLFF. CDR3 DNA sequence: TGTGCCAGCAGTTACGTGGGACAGGGGAATGAAAAACTGTTTTTT.

The rearrangement links TRBV7-2 to TRBJ1-2; D might be TRBD1 (6 bases). The V end lost 1 base, the J end lost 8 bases, and 11 bases lay between the germline ends. The germline gives CDR1 SGHTA, CDR2 FQGNSA. The length of the CDR3 is 13 residues. The CDR3 DNA reads as TGTGCCAGCAGCTTAGACAGGGTGAAAGGCTACACCTTC. It is translated as CASSLDRVKGYTF.

V and J are TRBV6-6 and TRBJ2-1; D is perhaps TRBD2 (6 bases). Germline V CDR1 and CDR2: MNHNY, SVGAGI (reference sequence). This CDR3 contains 11 residues. Trimming removed 11 bases at V and 6 bases at J, with 11 bases between. The DNA of the CDR3 is TGTGCCGTGGAGCGGGCCAATGAGCAGTTCTTC. It codes for CAVERANEQFF.

This clone was seen just once. The chain recombines TRBV28 with TRBJ1-1; D gene ambiguous. This CDR3 has 13 amino acids. V lost 5 bases and J lost 0, with 7 bases in between. Germline CDR1 is MDHEN and CDR2 is SYDVKM. CDR3 DNA sequence: TGTGCCAGCAGTACGAACATGAACACTGAAGCTTTCTTT. Amino acids: CASSTNMNTEAFF.

The chain recombines TRBV7-2 with TRBJ2-1, with D unclear. V lost 5 bases to trimming and J lost 6 bases, with 17 bases between them. Germline V CDR1 and CDR2: SGHTA, FQGNSA. The CDR3 spans 15 residues. The CDR3 nucleotides are TGTGCCAGCAGCCTAGGTCGGAGCAGAGGCAATGAGCAGTTCTTC. Translated: CASSLGRSRGNEQFF.

The rearrangement uses TRBV5-1 and TRBJ1-3; tentative D call: TRBD1 (6 bases). Germline CDR1 reads SGHRS; CDR2 reads YFSETQ. V lost 4 bases, J lost 2 bases, and 10 bases lay in between. The CDR3 spans 14 residues. In DNA form, the CDR3 reads TGCGCCAGCAGCGTACAGGGAACTGGAAACACCATATATTTT. This sequence encodes CASSVQGTGNTIYF.

The chain employs TRBV13 and TRBJ1-1; the D is unclear. The germline gives CDR1 PRHDT, CDR2 FYEKMQ (reference sequence). The CDR3 has 14 residues. Trimming removed 1 base from V and 1 base from J, with 7 bases in between. Here the CDR3 reads CASSLAFRNTEAFF. The DNA for the CDR3 is TGTGCCAGCAGCTTAGCGTTCCGGAACACTGAAGCTTTCTTT.

V gene TRBV9 combines with J gene TRBJ2-1; D not certain. With 0 bases removed from V and 9 bases from J, the gap between germline ends came to 10 bases. Germline CDR1 SGDLS, CDR2 YYNGEE. The CDR3 has 13 amino acids. CDR3 amino acids: CASSVVLSSEQFF. CDR3 bases: TGTGCCAGCAGCGTAGTTCTCAGTTCTGAGCAGTTCTTC.

The CDR3 loop reads CASSYPMTGGIYGYTF. CDR3 in DNA: TGTGCCAGCAGTTACCCAATGACAGGGGGCATCTATGGCTACACCTTC. The chain uses TRBV6-5 and TRBJ1-2; 10 bases align to TRBD1. Germline CDR1 reads MNHEY; CDR2 reads SVGAGI. Losses at the gene ends were 2 bases for V and 4 bases for J; bases not matched to a gene: 7. There are 16 residues in the CDR3.